Listed here are 13 T cell receptor beta chains from one sample, sequenced in a study of T cell responses to AZD1222 COVID-19 vaccine. Using immunoSEQ multiplex PCR, the repertoire was profiled, and TCRdb retains in-frame clones only, with some absent. This sample has around 94,000 clones, with less than 85% found just once. The sample in question was peripheral blood, obtained 28 days after the second AZD1222 dose. The source is an adult who received the AZD1222 COVID-19 vaccine.

V and J are TRBV5-4 and TRBJ2-2, with D unclear. The V end lost 5 bases, the J end lost 0 bases, and 23 bases lay between the germline ends. Germline CDR1 reads SGHNT; CDR2 reads YYREEE (reference sequence). The CDR3 is 19 residues long. The CDR3 nucleotides are TGTGCCAGCAGTCGTGGGTCTTCTTCCCGATTCGCGAACACCGGGGAGCTGTTTTTT. It encodes CASSRGSSSRFANTGELFF. Full variable domain (missing parts from reference TRBV5-4 and TRBJ2-2): ETGVTQSPTHLIKTRGQQVTLRCSSQSGHNTVSWYQQALGQGPQFIFQYYREEENGRGNFPPRFSGLQFPNYSSELNVNALELDDSALYLCASSRGSSSRFANTGELFFGEGSRLTVL.

The chain employs TRBV28 and TRBJ2-7, with D possibly matching TRBD2 (7 bases). Germline lookup yields CDR1 MDHEN and CDR2 SYDVKM. The V end lost 1 base, the J end lost 6 bases, and 10 bases lay between the germline ends. This CDR3 has 13 amino acids. CDR3 coding DNA: TGTGCCAGCAGTTTATCCGGGGGGCGCGAGCAGTACTTC. Translation gives CASSLSGGREQYF.

The chain has TRBV28 and TRBJ2-7; D unclear. The CDR3 is 11 amino acids. Germline CDR1 MDHEN, CDR2 SYDVKM. The ends were cut back, 5 bases at V and 3 bases at J, with 5 bases in the middle. The chain's CDR3 is CASSPNYEQYF. In nucleotides, the CDR3 is TGTGCCAGCAGTCCTAACTACGAGCAGTACTTC.

The chain carries TRBV12-3 or TRBV12-4 and TRBJ1-2; no clear D gene. CDR3 length equals 11 residues. The V end was cut by 9 bases, the J end by 8 bases, with 13 bases between. CDR3 nucleotide sequence: TGTGCCAGTAGGTCCGGTGGGGGCTACACCTTC. This sequence encodes CASRSGGGYTF.

J is TRBJ1-2 and V is TRBV3-1 (or the pseudogene TRBV3-2); D is undetermined. Trimming took 6 bases from V and 2 from J, leaving 13 bases between them. The CDR3 runs 14 residues. The germline CDR1 and CDR2 sequences are LGHDT and YNNKEL (reference sequence). The CDR3 DNA follows: TGTGCCAGCAGTCCAAGGTACACGAACTATGGCTACACCTTC. Protein product: CASSPRYTNYGYTF.

V is TRBV9 and J is TRBJ2-7; D is possibly TRBD2 (7 bases). This CDR3 region has 16 residues. CDR1 is SGDLS and CDR2 is YYNGEE in the germline V gene. Trimming cost V 4 bases and J 3 bases, with 20 bases left between them. CDR3 in DNA: TGTGCCAGCAGCCCCGGAGTGGGGGGGGCCTACTACGAGCAGTACTTC. Amino acid sequence: CASSPGVGGAYYEQYF.

The chain employs TRBV5-5 and TRBJ1-1; weak D call: TRBD1 (5 bases). The CDR3 sequence is 11 residues long. Trimming removed 3 bases from V and 9 bases from J, with 9 bases in between. Germline CDR1 and CDR2: SGHKS and YYEKEE (reference sequence). CDR3 residues: CASSWAGQAFF. The CDR3 DNA sequence: TGTGCCAGCAGCTGGGCGGGACAAGCTTTCTTT.

V gene TRBV4-1 combines with J gene TRBJ2-3; 12 nucleotides match TRBD2. CDR3 length: 15 residues. The J segment lost 1 base and the V segment lost 4 bases, leaving 0 bases of the junction unmatched. Per germline, CDR1 MGHRA and CDR2 YSYEKL. In DNA form, the CDR3 reads TGCGCCAGCAGCCGACTAGCGGGGGGCACAGATACGCAGTATTTT. Protein product: CASSRLAGGTDTQYF.

This clone is a singleton in its sample. The chain is built from TRBV5-1 and TRBJ2-3; no clear D gene. Germline V gene data show CDR1 as SGHRS and CDR2 as YFSETQ. CDR3 length: 13 residues. Trimming took off 1 base at V and 2 bases at J, with 5 bases between the two ends. Here the CDR3 DNA reads TGCGCCAGCAGCTTGTGGGTCACAGATACGCAGTATTTT. Its protein is CASSLWVTDTQYF.

The chain is built from TRBV25-1 and TRBJ2-1, with 12 bases matching TRBD2. There are 16 residues in the CDR3. The V and J ends lost 3 bases and 7 bases, in that order; junction bases with no gene match: 7. The V gene's germline CDR1 is MGHDK and CDR2 SYGVNS. CDR3: CASSEGVTSGGNEQFF. The CDR3 coding sequence is TGTGCCAGCAGTGAGGGGGTTACTAGCGGGGGGAATGAGCAGTTCTTC.

The gene calls are TRBV27 and TRBJ2-1; TRBD2 matches at 9 bases. With V trimmed by 7 bases and J by 3 bases, 7 bases remained unmatched. The germline CDR1 and CDR2 sequences are MNHEY and SMNVEV (reference sequence). The CDR3 contains 15 residues. CDR3 in DNA: TGTGCCAGCACCCTTGCGGGGGGGCTCTACAATGAGCAGTTCTTC. It yields the protein CASTLAGGLYNEQFF.

The rearrangement joins TRBV18 to TRBJ1-1, with D unresolved. Germline values: CDR1 KGHSH, CDR2 LQKENI. With 6 bases removed from V and 0 bases from J, the gap between germline ends came to 17 bases. The CDR3 contains 16 residues. CDR3 coding DNA: TGTGCCAGCTCCCCCGTAGTGGGATCCGTGAACACTGAAGCTTTCTTT. Amino acid sequence: CASSPVVGSVNTEAFF. The full variable domain, rest sourced from reference TRBV18 and TRBJ1-1, is NAGVMQNPRHLVRRRGQEARLRCSPMKGHSHVYWYRQLPEEGLKFMVYLQKENIIDESGMPKERFSAEFPKEGPSILRIQQVVRGDSAAYFCASSPVVGSVNTEAFFGQGTRLTVV.

This sequence joins TRBV28 and TRBJ2-5; D perhaps matches TRBD1 (5 bases). The CDR3 has 14 residues. The germline V gene encodes CDR1 MDHEN and CDR2 SYDVKM. The V end was cut by 6 bases, the J end by 1 base, with 12 bases between. The CDR3 loop reads CASSFGASQETQYF. Here the CDR3 DNA reads TGTGCCAGCAGCTTTGGGGCTAGCCAAGAGACCCAGTACTTC.